Listed below are T cell receptor beta chains from one sample, sequenced in a study of Graves' ophthalmopathy and Graves' hyperthyroidism. TCRdb passed the multiplex PCR reads through MiXCR, listing each CDR3 protein once. The sample has 350,000 to 450,000 distinct CDR3 sequences, about 18% seen once; the top ten hold 1.6%. Material for sequencing was peripheral blood. These receptor sequences come from a woman aged 18 to 35 with Graves' ophthalmopathy. The CDR3 runs from the conserved cysteine through the conserved F or W. Fields, in order: clone size, J gene, CDR3 length, V gene, D gene, CDR3 protein, CDR3 DNA. A D gene is named only where the DNA matches it firmly. A row's size may be missing; if present it is once, few, many or a size class.

NA,TRBJ1-2,13,TRBV12-5,TRBD1,CASGSPGQGTLTF,TGTGCTAGTGGTTCTCCGGGACAGGGCACCCTAACCTTC
NA,TRBJ1-5,15,TRBV18,NA,CASSPQQAINQPQHF,TGTGCCAGCTCACCACAACAGGCGATCAATCAGCCCCAGCATTTT
many,TRBJ2-7,13,TRBV28,TRBD2,CASTSGGYYEQYF,TGTGCCAGCACTAGCGGGGGTTACTACGAGCAGTACTTC
many,TRBJ2-7,16,TRBV9,TRBD2,CASSVGRSGTSYEQYF,TGTGCCAGCAGCGTAGGTCGGTCAGGGACTAGCTACGAGCAGTACTTC
many,TRBJ2-2,16,TRBV20-1,TRBD1,CSALDRESPYTGELFF,TGCAGTGCCCTGGACAGGGAATCGCCTTACACCGGGGAGCTGTTTTTT
many,TRBJ2-7,14,TRBV28,NA,CASSLQGFTSEQYF,TGTGCCAGCAGTCTTCAGGGATTCACTTCCGAGCAGTACTTC
NA,TRBJ2-2,15,TRBV11-2,NA,CASSPQGRRTGELFF,TGTGCCAGCAGCCCACAAGGTCGGCGTACCGGGGAGCTGTTTTTT
many,TRBJ1-3,12,TRBV6-1,NA,CASSRDRNTIYF,TGTGCCAGCAGCCGTGACAGGAACACCATATATTTT
many,TRBJ1-1,12,TRBV30,NA,CAWDRMNTEAFF,TGTGCCTGGGACAGGATGAACACTGAAGCTTTCTTT
many,TRBJ1-1,17,TRBV5-1,TRBD1,CASSYELYGTDLSRAFF,TGCGCCAGCAGCTACGAACTCTACGGGACAGACCTAAGCCGAGCTTTCTTT
many,TRBJ1-1,17,TRBV11-1,TRBD1,CASSLTPLQGANTEAFF,TGTGCCAGCAGCTTAACCCCCCTACAGGGGGCGAACACTGAAGCTTTCTTT
many,TRBJ1-1,12,TRBV30,NA,CAWGRGGTEAFF,TGTGCCTGGGGACGTGGCGGGACTGAAGCTTTCTTT
NA,TRBJ1-5,13,TRBV7-2,NA,CASSLVLGQPQHF,TGTGCCAGCAGCTTAGTACTGGGTCAGCCCCAGCATTTT
many,TRBJ1-6,14,TRBV12-3/TRBV12-4,NA,CASSLGGGSSPLHF,TGTGCCAGCAGTTTGGGCGGGGGGAGTTCACCCCTCCACTTT
many,TRBJ2-5,17,TRBV7-8,NA,CASSLRRVGAGEETQYF,TGTGCCAGCAGCCTTAGGAGGGTTGGGGCAGGGGAAGAGACCCAGTACTTC
many,TRBJ1-5,15,TRBV2,NA,CASRVRTASNQPQHF,TGTGCCAGCAGGGTTCGGACAGCTAGCAATCAGCCCCAGCATTTT
once,TRBJ1-2,10,TRBV6-2/TRBV6-3,NA,CASGPWGYTF,TGTGCCAGCGGACCTTGGGGCTACACCTTC
many,TRBJ2-7,14,TRBV19,NA,CASSRNTGLYEQYF,TGTGCCAGCAGTAGGAATACAGGGTTATACGAGCAGTACTTC
many,TRBJ1-2,14,TRBV2,TRBD1,CASTVQGAPYGYTF,TGTGCCAGCACGGTGCAGGGGGCACCCTATGGCTACACCTTC
many,TRBJ2-7,16,TRBV27,NA,CASSLSLRGHLSEQYF,TGTGCCAGCAGTTTATCTCTGAGGGGACATCTGAGCGAGCAGTACTTC
NA,TRBJ2-4,16,TRBV4-3,TRBD2,CASSQFSGRAKNIQYF,TGCGCCAGCAGCCAGTTTAGCGGGAGAGCCAAAAACATTCAGTACTTC
many,TRBJ2-7,14,TRBV5-5,TRBD2,CASSTAHGRDEQYF,TGTGCCAGCAGCACAGCTCACGGGAGGGACGAGCAGTACTTC
many,TRBJ1-1,13,TRBV20-1,NA,CSARAEGNTEAFF,TGCAGTGCTAGAGCGGAAGGGAACACTGAAGCTTTCTTT
many,TRBJ2-2,14,TRBV29-1,TRBD1,CSVVTGGNTGELFF,TGCAGCGTGGTGACAGGGGGGAACACCGGGGAGCTGTTTTTT
NA,TRBJ1-2,13,TRBV6-5,NA,CASSYSPSLGYTF,TGTGCCAGCAGTTACTCGCCAAGCCTTGGCTACACCTTC
many,TRBJ1-6,15,TRBV7-2,NA,CASSLLGQDNSPLHF,TGTGCCAGCAGCTTACTAGGACAAGATAATTCACCCCTCCACTTT